This T cell receptor beta chain emerged from a study of T cell repertoires in cytomegalovirus infection. This clonotype has only one observation. Its antigen remains unidentified. TCRdb passed the reads through MiXCR, listing each CDR3 protein once. The sample has under 500,000 distinct CDR3 sequences; approximately 40% are singletons. The CDR3 extends over 14 amino acids. Trimming removed 5 bases from V and 0 bases from J, with 11 bases in between. Germline V CDR1 and CDR2: LNHDA, SQIVND (reference sequence). The chain recombines TRBV19 with TRBJ2-7; weak D call: TRBD1 (5 bases). The sequence came from a human donor in good health (CMV status not recorded). Some clones in this sample may be carry-over from other donors' samples. The source material was cultured PBMCs, sampled from culture after CMV antigen stimulation. CDR3 bases: TGTGCCAGTAGTTACCACAGGAGCTCCTACGAGCAGTACTTC. Translation: CASSYHRSSYEQYF.